One and the same sample provided the 2 T cell receptor beta chains below, sequenced in a study of blood T cells in healthy people across ages. Primed by a sample-barcoded 5' primer and a J-beta primer mix, a second PCR proceeded for roughly 6 to 12 cycles. MiXCR, applied by TCRdb to the 5' RACE reads, yields one record per CDR3 protein. Of 730,000 or so distinct CDR3 sequences listed, 40% to 45% were seen once; the top ten hold around a fifth. Sequenced input: blood. The receptor set was obtained from a woman aged 55 to 70 in good health.

This chain joins TRBV7-2 and TRBJ1-5; D is undetermined. Trimming took off 1 base at V and 4 bases at J, with 11 bases between the two ends. The CDR3 loop spans 15 amino acids. Germline V gene lookup returns CDR1 SGHTA and CDR2 FQGNSA. CDR3 sequence: CASSLGAERNQPQHF. The CDR3 region has the DNA TGTGCCAGCAGCTTAGGTGCAGAGCGGAATCAGCCCCAGCATTTT.

The J gene is TRBJ2-7, the V gene TRBV20-1; the D gene is possibly TRBD2 (5 bases). V was pared by 3 bases and J by 5 bases, with 17 bases between. This CDR3 spans 14 amino acids. Per the germline V gene, CDR1 is DFQATT and CDR2 is SNEGSKA (reference sequence). The CDR3 sequence: CSASPPAGFHEQYF. The CDR3, as DNA: TGCAGTGCTAGTCCCCCGGCGGGTTTCCACGAGCAGTACTTC.